This TCR beta chain was identified in a study of T-cell memory formation after mild COVID-19. Background on the study: Among the donors, TCR clusters were largely specific to each donor.

Employing constant-segment primers, 5'RACE generated TCR alpha and TCR beta cDNA libraries bearing sample barcodes and UMIs. TCRdb reanalysed the 5' RACE reads using MiXCR and keeps one entry per CDR3 protein. Seen here are about 350,000 distinct CDR3 sequences, approximately 15% observed once, and the top ten hold about 20%. This clonotype was detected a few times. This clonotype was obtained from a young man who had mild COVID-19 (a few samples of this study predate the infection). Cell type and time point are not known. Sequenced: PBMCs or a T cell subset sorted from them (not recorded which).

CDR3 bases: TGTGCCAGCAGCCCCGGACAGGATTATAATGAAAAACTGTTTTTT. It is translated as CASSPGQDYNEKLFF. V and J are TRBV7-9 and TRBJ1-4; 7 bases are a match to TRBD1. Trimming cost V 5 bases and J 4 bases; bases outside gene matches: 7. This CDR3 region has 15 residues. Germline V gives CDR1 SEHNR, CDR2 FQNEAQ (reference sequence). Full variable domain (outside the CDR3, taken from reference TRBV7-9 and TRBJ1-4): DTGVSQNPRHKITKRGQNVTFRCDPISEHNRLYWYRQTLGQGPEFLTYFQNEAQLEKSRLLSDRFSAERPKGSFSTLEIQRTEQGDSAMYLCASSPGQDYNEKLFFGSGTQLSVL.